Below, 22 T cell receptor beta chains from the same sample are listed, as sequenced in a study of shared clonotypes between healthy human individuals. Sequenced by immunoSEQ multiplex PCR; TCRdb stores in-frame clones only, minus some. The sample shows around 2.3 million clones, nearly 97% of them seen only once. The sample comprised naive CD4+ T cells sorted from blood. The subset is: CD45RA+ positively selected. These TCRs come from a man between 18 and 35 years old in good health.

The CDR3 sequence is CASSFERAAEAFF. The CDR3 DNA reads TGTGCCAGCAGCTTCGAGAGAGCCGCTGAAGCTTTCTTT. The rearrangement uses TRBV11-2 and TRBJ1-1; D unresolved. CDR1 and CDR2 (germline): SGHAT, FQNNGV. CDR3 size: 13 residues. V lost 3 bases and J 6 bases, leaving 11 bases between the germline ends.

The CDR3 region has the DNA TGTGCCAGTAGTCCCCAGGGGGGATCTATCACAGATACGCAGTATTTT. It yields the protein CASSPQGGSITDTQYF. V and J are TRBV19 and TRBJ2-3, with TRBD1 as a possible D gene (7 bases). The V end was cut by 5 bases, the J end by 2 bases, with 17 bases between. The length of the CDR3 is 16 residues. Germline V lookup: CDR1 LNHDA, CDR2 SQIVND (reference sequence).

The chain employs TRBV5-8 and TRBJ2-7; no reliable D call. The V and J ends lost 2 bases and 6 bases respectively, with 12 bases between them. Germline V gene lookup returns CDR1 SGHTS and CDR2 YDEGEE. The CDR3 consists of 13 residues. The CDR3 sequence is CASSFSRNFEQYF. CDR3 nucleotide sequence: TGTGCCAGCAGCTTTAGTAGGAACTTCGAGCAGTACTTC.

The CDR3 sequence is CASSYTGTYNEQFF. For the CDR3, the DNA is TGTGCCAGCAGCTACACCGGGACCTACAATGAGCAGTTCTTC. This chain links TRBV7-9 with TRBJ2-1, with D possibly matching TRBD2 (5 bases). V dropped 4 bases and J dropped 2 bases, with 9 bases sitting between them. Germline CDR1 SEHNR, CDR2 FQNEAQ (reference sequence). This CDR3 region has 14 residues. Based on the CDR3 plus reference TRBV7-9 and TRBJ2-1, the full variable domain is DTGVSQNPRHKITKRGQNVTFRCDPISEHNRLYWYRQTLGQGPEFLTYFQNEAQLEKSRLLSDRFSAERPKGSFSTLEIQRTEQGDSAMYLCASSYTGTYNEQFFGPGTRLTVL.

This chain connects TRBV6-1 to TRBJ1-6; 8 bases line up with TRBD1. Germline CDR1 is MNHNS and CDR2 is SASEGT. The CDR3 runs 15 residues. V lost 2 bases to trimming and J lost 7 bases; unmatched junction nucleotides: 4. CDR3 nucleotides: TGTGCCAGCAGTGAACGGGACAGGAGGAATTCACCCCTCCACTTT. Translated, it gives CASSERDRRNSPLHF.

The chain combines TRBV5-1 with TRBJ1-4; 8 positions agree with TRBD1. The trim removed 4 bases at V and 8 bases at J, leaving 10 bases unmatched. Germline V gene sequence: CDR1 SGHRS, CDR2 YFSETQ. The CDR3 covers 15 residues. The DNA for the CDR3 is TGCGCCAGCAGCAACGGACAGGGAGGGGGCGAAAAACTGTTTTTT. Its translation is CASSNGQGGGEKLFF.

The V call is TRBV29-1, the J call TRBJ1-2; D not resolved. Trimming shortened V by 2 bases and J by 2 bases, and 18 bases separated the two germline ends. Germline V gives CDR1 SQVTM, CDR2 ANQGSEA. CDR3 length: 16 residues. CDR3: CSVEFRVAPMNYGYTF. The CDR3 region has the DNA TGCAGCGTTGAATTTAGGGTCGCCCCAATGAACTATGGCTACACCTTC.

This clone came up once. The chain recombines TRBV30 with TRBJ2-7, with 11 positions matching TRBD2. With 3 bases clipped from V and 3 bases from J, the junction kept 4 bases outside the gene matches. This CDR3 is 14 amino acids long. Germline lookup yields CDR1 GTSNPN and CDR2 SVGIG (reference sequence). The CDR3 loop is CAWRTSGMGYEQYF. DNA for the CDR3: TGTGCCTGGAGGACTAGCGGGATGGGCTACGAGCAGTACTTC. The variable domain in full, with the rest retrieved from reference TRBV30 and TRBJ2-7, is SQTIHQWPATLVQPVGSPLSLECTVEGTSNPNLYWYRQAAGRGLQLLFYSVGIGQISSEVPQNLSASRPQDRQFILSSKKLLLSDSGFYLCAWRTSGMGYEQYFGPGTRLTVT.

The chain combines TRBV30 with TRBJ2-1; 13 nucleotides match TRBD2. This CDR3 has 15 amino acids. Germline values: CDR1 GTSNPN, CDR2 SVGIG (reference sequence). The J segment lost 9 bases and the V segment lost 0 bases, leaving 5 bases of the junction unmatched. CDR3 sequence reads: CAWSVTSGGAGEQFF. CDR3 nucleotides: TGTGCCTGGAGTGTAACTAGCGGGGGGGCTGGTGAGCAGTTCTTC.

The chain links TRBV30 to TRBJ1-3; maybe TRBD1 (6 bases). CDR1 and CDR2 from the germline V gene are GTSNPN and SVGIG (reference sequence). The CDR3 has 16 residues. The V end was cut by 2 bases, the J end by 0 bases, with 14 bases between. CDR3 coding DNA: TGTGCCTGGAGTACCCCGGACAGACACTCTGGAAACACCATATATTTT. Translated, it gives CAWSTPDRHSGNTIYF.

The chain combines TRBV2 with TRBJ1-4, with D hard to call. Germline V gene sequence: CDR1 SNHLY, CDR2 FYNNEI. CDR3 length: 15 amino acids. With 1 base removed from V and 8 bases from J, the gap between germline ends came to 14 bases. CDR3 coding DNA: TGTGCCAGCAGTGAAGATGCAGCTATTAGGGAAAAACTGTTTTTT. This translates into CASSEDAAIREKLFF.

This chain uses TRBV19 with TRBJ1-6; 10 nucleotides line up with TRBD1. The V and J ends lost 6 bases and 8 bases, in that order; junction bases with no gene match: 7. This CDR3 has 15 amino acids. Germline V gene data show CDR1 as LNHDA and CDR2 as SQIVND (reference sequence). The CDR3 bases are TGTGCCAGTAGAGACAGGGGGCGCCGGGATTCACCCCTCCACTTT. Translated, it gives CASRDRGRRDSPLHF.

This clone was seen more than once but under ten times. The sample has other DNA sequences that encode this CDR3 too. The chain is built from TRBV5-1 and TRBJ2-1, with D unclear. V lost 0 bases to trimming and J lost 7 bases, with 2 bases between them. Germline CDR1 is SGHRS and CDR2 is YFSETQ. The CDR3 is made up of 11 amino acids. The CDR3 is CASSLGNEQFF. The DNA of the CDR3 is TGCGCCAGCAGCTTGGGTAATGAGCAGTTCTTC.

V and J are TRBV30 and TRBJ2-7; 9 bases map to TRBD2. The CDR3 extends over 14 amino acids. Germline trimming cut 4 bases from V and 2 bases from J; bases unmatched to any gene: 6. Germline lookup yields CDR1 GTSNPN and CDR2 SVGIG (reference sequence). The CDR3 DNA reads as TGTGCCTGGACCCCTGGACTAGCGACCTACGAGCAGTACTTC. Translation: CAWTPGLATYEQYF.

This clone showed up just once. The J gene is TRBJ1-2, the V gene TRBV5-4, with D perhaps matching TRBD1 (6 bases). This CDR3 contains 15 residues. CDR1 and CDR2 (germline): SGHNT, YYREEE (reference sequence). Trimming took off 2 bases at V and 3 bases at J, with 14 bases between the two ends. The CDR3 bases are TGTGCCAGCAGCTTAGCCCAGGGGATCGACTATGGCTACACCTTC. Its translation: CASSLAQGIDYGYTF. Drawing the rest from reference TRBV5-4 and TRBJ1-2, the complete variable domain is ETGVTQSPTHLIKTRGQQVTLRCSSQSGHNTVSWYQQALGQGPQFIFQYYREEENGRGNFPPRFSGLQFPNYSSELNVNALELDDSALYLCASSLAQGIDYGYTFGSGTRLTVV.

The chain is built from TRBV10-1 and TRBJ2-5, with 9 bases aligning to TRBD1. With 3 bases clipped from V and 7 bases from J, the junction kept 6 bases outside the gene matches. Germline V gene data show CDR1 as WNHNN and CDR2 as SYGVQD (reference sequence). This CDR3 spans 14 amino acids. In DNA form, the CDR3 reads TGCGCCAGCAGTGATTCGGGACAGGGAGGGACCCAGTACTTC. It yields the protein CASSDSGQGGTQYF.

This rearrangement joins TRBV27 to TRBJ2-5, with D perhaps TRBD1 (6 bases). Trimming left V 3 bases short and J 7 bases short, with 12 bases between. The CDR3 runs to 13 residues. Per the germline V gene, CDR1 is MNHEY and CDR2 is SMNVEV (reference sequence). CDR3 region: CASSFNRDGTQYF. CDR3 sequence (DNA): TGTGCCAGCAGTTTTAACAGGGATGGGACCCAGTACTTC.

The V gene is TRBV7-2, the J gene TRBJ2-2; 8 nucleotides match TRBD2. Trimming at V came to 3 bases and at J to 0 bases, leaving 3 bases not matched to a gene. Germline V gene data show CDR1 as SGHTA and CDR2 as FQGNSA. This CDR3 contains 16 residues. CDR3 protein: CASSFNSGANTGELFF. In nucleotides, the CDR3 is TGTGCCAGCAGCTTCAATAGCGGGGCGAACACCGGGGAGCTGTTTTTT.

This clone turned up a few times. V usage is TRBV10-3 and J usage is TRBJ2-2; possibly TRBD1 or TRBD2 for D (5 bases each). The V and J ends lost 2 bases and 13 bases respectively, with 11 bases between them. The CDR3 sequence is 12 residues long. Germline CDR1 ENHRY, CDR2 SYGVKD. CDR3 sequence: CAISEGPGTLFF. CDR3 DNA sequence: TGTGCCATCAGTGAGGGCCCTGGGACGCTGTTTTTT.

This rearrangement joins TRBV25-1 to TRBJ1-5; 7 positions match TRBD1. V lost 4 bases to trimming and J lost 6 bases; unmatched junction nucleotides: 3. The CDR3 is 13 amino acids. From germline, CDR1 is MGHDK and CDR2 SYGVNS. CDR3 coding DNA: TGTGCCAGCAGTGGAGACAGGGCTCAGCCCCAGCATTTT. Its translation is CASSGDRAQPQHF. Variable domain in full (rest from reference TRBV25-1 and TRBJ1-5): EADIYQTPRYLVIGTGKKITLECSQTMGHDKMYWYQQDPGMELHLIHYSYGVNSTEKGDLSSESTVSRIRTEHFPLTLESARPSHTSQYLCASSGDRAQPQHFGDGTRLSIL.

This chain links TRBV9 with TRBJ2-3; a possible D gene is TRBD2 (7 bases). CDR1 and CDR2 from the germline V gene are SGDLS and YYNGEE. Trimming took off 7 bases at V and 2 bases at J, with 11 bases between the two ends. CDR3 size: 13 residues. As DNA, the CDR3 is TGTGCCAGCGGGGGGGCTAACACAGATACGCAGTATTTT. This translates into CASGGANTDTQYF.

The chain joins TRBV6-5 to TRBJ1-4; 7 positions agree with TRBD1. Germline values: CDR1 MNHEY, CDR2 SVGAGI. The ends lost 6 bases at V and 7 bases at J; junction bases unmatched: 8. This CDR3 comprises 14 residues. CDR3 coding DNA: TGTGCCAGCAGAAACAGGGGAGGAGGTGAAAAACTGTTTTTT. The encoded protein is CASRNRGGGEKLFF.